Listed below are T cell receptor beta chains from one sample, sequenced in a study of blood T cell repertoires in COVID-19. The assay was immunoSEQ multiplex PCR, and TCRdb's table has in-frame clones only and misses some. The sample records 350,000 or so clones, nearly 90% being singletons. Sequencing used peripheral blood. The receptors originated from a young man with active or convalescent COVID-19. The CDR3 runs from the conserved cysteine through the conserved F or W. A D gene is named only where the DNA matches it firmly. Where a row states a size, it is once, few, many or the class of an expanded clone; other rows omit it.

V gene	J gene	D gene	clone size	CDR3 protein	CDR3 DNA
TRBV7-2	TRBJ1-1	TRBD1	few	CASSRQGTAYTEAFF	TGTGCCAGCAGCAGACAGGGTACAGCATACACTGAAGCTTTCTTT
TRBV7-7	TRBJ2-5	NA	NA	CASSQGPLGTQYF	TGTGCCAGCAGCCAGGGTCCTCTGGGGACCCAGTACTTC
TRBV7-2	TRBJ2-7	TRBD1	NA	CASSYGQGVTYEQYF	TGTGCCAGCAGCTACGGACAGGGAGTAACCTACGAGCAGTACTTC
TRBV5-1	TRBJ1-4	TRBD1	once	CASSGDSRNEKLFF	TGCGCCAGCAGTGGGGACAGCCGTAATGAAAAACTGTTTTTT
TRBV7-2	TRBJ2-5	NA	NA	CASSFRRTEETQYF	TGTGCCAGCAGCTTTCGTCGTACAGAAGAGACCCAGTACTTC
TRBV25-1	TRBJ1-5	TRBD1	NA	CASSRDSPNQPQHF	TGTGCCAGCAGTCGGGACAGCCCCAATCAGCCCCAGCATTTT
TRBV7-9	TRBJ1-1	NA	NA	CATPFSDQTGVFF	TGTGCCACCCCCTTCTCAGATCAAACCGGGGTTTTCTTT
TRBV6-6	TRBJ1-5	NA	NA	CATGGIYSNQPQHF	TGTGCCACCGGGGGGATTTATAGCAATCAGCCCCAGCATTTT
TRBV2	TRBJ2-2	NA	NA	CASSERYPGSGELFF	TGTGCCAGCAGTGAAAGGTATCCGGGATCGGGGGAGCTGTTTTTT
TRBV6-5	TRBJ1-6	NA	NA	CASSYLVTGQNSPLHF	TGTGCCAGCAGTTACCTCGTCACAGGGCAAAATTCACCCCTCCACTTT
TRBV29-1	TRBJ2-3	NA	NA	CSVGSYQGGPYTQYF	TGCAGCGTTGGGTCGTACCAGGGGGGTCCCTATACGCAGTATTTT
TRBV4-3	TRBJ1-6	NA	NA	CASSPHKDPGNSPLHF	TGCGCCAGCAGCCCACATAAGGACCCGGGGAATTCACCCCTCCACTTT
TRBV28	TRBJ1-1	NA	NA	CASSLQGAEAFF	TGTGCCAGCAGCCTACAGGGCGCTGAAGCTTTCTTT
TRBV6-1	TRBJ2-3	NA	NA	CASSGPSLGGPRTSTDTQYF	TGTGCCAGCAGTGGACCGAGCTTGGGGGGGCCCCGGACTAGCACAGATACGCAGTATTTT
TRBV4-2	TRBJ2-3	TRBD2	few	CASSQDSLLAGVRDTQYF	TGTGCCAGCAGCCAAGATAGTTTACTAGCGGGAGTAAGAGATACGCAGTATTTT
TRBV28	TRBJ2-5	NA	few	CASSFFSFGQQETQYF	TGTGCCAGCAGTTTCTTCTCATTTGGACAACAAGAGACCCAGTACTTC
TRBV28	TRBJ2-5	NA	NA	CASRFRAGTSQETQYF	TGTGCCAGCAGATTCCGGGCCGGGACTTCACAAGAGACCCAGTACTTC
TRBV9	TRBJ1-3	NA	once	CASSVQEGRGNTIYF	TGTGCCAGCAGCGTACAGGAGGGGCGGGGAAACACCATATATTTT
TRBV7-9	TRBJ1-6	NA	NA	CASRGGETPLHF	TGTGCCAGCCGGGGGGGCGAGACACCCCTCCACTTT
TRBV6-5	TRBJ2-5	NA	NA	CASSSEGTGRQETQYF	TGTGCCAGCAGTTCTGAGGGAACTGGGCGCCAAGAGACCCAGTACTTC
TRBV3-1/TRBV3-2	TRBJ1-5	NA	NA	CASSQGSRNQPQHF	TGTGCCAGCAGCCAAGGGAGCCGCAATCAGCCCCAGCATTTT
TRBV19	TRBJ1-6	NA	NA	CASSSTGGSPLHF	TGTGCCAGTAGTTCGACGGGTGGGTCACCCCTCCACTTT
TRBV25-1	TRBJ1-2	NA	NA	CASSESYTNYGYTF	TGTGCCAGCAGTGAATCGTACACTAACTATGGCTACACCTTC
TRBV27	TRBJ1-2	NA	once	CASRLPGVSDYGYTF	TGTGCCAGCAGACTCCCCGGGGTTAGTGACTATGGCTACACCTTC
TRBV27	TRBJ2-2	TRBD1	NA	CASSSIHSTGTTGELFF	TGTGCCAGCAGTTCCATCCATTCGACAGGGACCACCGGGGAGCTGTTTTTT
TRBV7-6	TRBJ1-2	TRBD1	NA	CASSLDTGVSYGYTF	TGTGCCAGCAGCTTAGATACAGGGGTGAGCTATGGCTACACCTTC
TRBV28	TRBJ2-7	NA	NA	CASSSRTRSSYEQYF	TGTGCCAGCAGTTCAAGGACTCGAAGCTCCTACGAGCAGTACTTC
TRBV4-3	TRBJ1-4	TRBD1	NA	CASSQGVLGQGGEKLFF	TGCGCCAGCAGCCAAGGGGTACTAGGACAGGGGGGCGAAAAACTGTTTTTT
TRBV19	TRBJ2-2	NA	NA	CASSLMIAFSGELFF	TGTGCCAGTAGTCTAATGATAGCGTTCTCCGGGGAGCTGTTTTTT
TRBV2	TRBJ1-4	TRBD1	NA	CASSDDRGLGKLFF	TGTGCCAGCAGTGACGACAGGGGGTTAGGAAAACTGTTTTTT
TRBV9	TRBJ2-3	NA	NA	CASSVSASTDTQYF	TGTGCCAGCAGCGTTTCAGCGAGCACAGATACGCAGTATTTT
TRBV18	TRBJ1-2	NA	NA	CASSLGTPFDGYTF	TGTGCCAGCTCACTTGGGACACCCTTTGATGGCTACACCTTC
TRBV6-5	TRBJ2-7	TRBD1	NA	CASSPGTGYYEQYF	TGTGCCAGCAGTCCCGGGACAGGGTACTACGAGCAGTACTTC
TRBV24-1	TRBJ2-3	NA	NA	CATSESGRGRGFTDTQYF	TGTGCCACCAGTGAATCAGGTAGGGGACGGGGGTTCACAGATACGCAGTATTTT
TRBV6-6	TRBJ1-6	NA	NA	CASIKFGRVPNSPLHF	TGTGCCAGCATCAAATTCGGGCGGGTACCTAATTCACCCCTCCACTTT
TRBV6-5	TRBJ2-1	NA	NA	CASSYGGASYNEQFF	TGTGCCAGCAGTTATGGCGGGGCCTCCTACAATGAGCAGTTCTTC
TRBV5-1	TRBJ2-5	NA	NA	CASSSQGGQLETQYF	TGCGCCAGCAGCTCCCAGGGGGGTCAATTAGAGACCCAGTACTTC
TRBV5-6	TRBJ2-3	TRBD1	NA	CASSSAGDRPYF	TGTGCCAGCAGCTCCGCAGGGGACAGGCCGTATTTT
TRBV5-6	TRBJ2-1	TRBD2	NA	CATGKRGSYNEQFF	TGTGCCACCGGGAAGCGGGGGAGCTACAATGAGCAGTTCTTC
TRBV18	TRBJ1-4	NA	NA	CASSPLAGTNEKLFF	TGTGCCAGCTCACCACTAGCCGGAACTAATGAAAAACTGTTTTTT
TRBV7-9	TRBJ1-4	TRBD1	NA	CASSVTTGSNEKLFF	TGTGCCAGCAGCGTCACGACAGGGTCTAATGAAAAACTGTTTTTT
TRBV28	TRBJ2-3	TRBD2	NA	CASSFTGTSGRLNTDTQYF	TGTGCCAGCAGTTTTACCGGGACTAGCGGACGTCTCAACACAGATACGCAGTATTTT
TRBV7-2	TRBJ1-2	NA	NA	CASSSTAPGYTF	TGTGCCAGCAGCTCGACAGCTCCCGGCTACACCTTC
TRBV5-1	TRBJ2-2	TRBD2	NA	CASSSAGTRTTGELFF	TGCGCCAGCAGTTCCGCCGGGACTAGGACCACCGGGGAGCTGTTTTTT
TRBV7-2	TRBJ2-7	NA	NA	CASSITQGPYEQYF	TGTGCCAGCAGCATAACCCAGGGTCCCTACGAGCAGTACTTC
TRBV4-3	TRBJ2-5	NA	once	CASSQDVRGWETQYF	TGCGCCAGCAGCCAAGATGTCAGGGGATGGGAGACCCAGTACTTC
TRBV7-2	TRBJ2-7	NA	NA	CASSLIQNYEQYF	TGTGCCAGCAGCTTAATACAGAACTACGAGCAGTACTTC
TRBV4-3	TRBJ1-2	TRBD1	NA	CASSAPGGSYGYTF	TGCGCCAGCAGCGCACCAGGGGGAAGCTATGGCTACACCTTC
TRBV19	TRBJ2-5	NA	NA	CASSIWQRETQYF	TGTGCCAGTAGTATTTGGCAACGAGAGACCCAGTACTTC
TRBV7-9	TRBJ1-1	NA	NA	CASSLVGGSTEAFF	TGTGCCAGCAGCTTAGTCGGGGGGAGCACTGAAGCTTTCTTT
TRBV28	TRBJ1-2	NA	few	CASIPAGAYGYTF	TGTGCCAGCATTCCCGCAGGGGCCTATGGCTACACCTTC
TRBV4-3	TRBJ1-2	TRBD1	NA	CASSQEGTGTYGYTF	TGCGCCAGCAGCCAAGAAGGGACAGGGACCTATGGCTACACCTTC
TRBV3-1/TRBV3-2	TRBJ1-2	TRBD1	NA	CASSPKSSYRGSNYGYTF	TGTGCCAGCAGCCCCAAGTCTTCCTACAGGGGCAGTAACTATGGCTACACCTTC